Following are 13 T cell receptor beta chains from one sample sequenced in a study of T cell responses to AZD1222 COVID-19 vaccine. This table comes from immunoSEQ multiplex PCR, and its TCRdb copy is limited to in-frame clones, with some not included. The sample carries 180,000 or so clones, 85% to 95% recorded once. Sequenced material: peripheral blood, taken 28 days after the second dose of the MenACWY control vaccine. The receptor source for this set is an adult who received the MenACWY meningococcal vaccine as a control.

V usage is TRBV3-1 (or the pseudogene TRBV3-2) and J usage is TRBJ1-1; D is unresolved. The CDR3 has 13 residues. The germline gives CDR1 LGHDT, CDR2 YNNKEL (reference sequence). Trimming took 1 base from V and 5 from J, leaving 8 bases between them. CDR3 amino acids: CASSQVRGTEAFF. The CDR3 coding sequence is TGTGCCAGCAGCCAAGTTCGGGGAACTGAAGCTTTCTTT.

The chain is built from TRBV6-5 and TRBJ1-5, with 8 bases aligning to TRBD1. Germline CDR1 reads MNHEY; CDR2 reads SVGAGI. This CDR3 is 15 amino acids long. The V and J ends lost 5 bases and 4 bases, in that order; junction bases with no gene match: 7. The CDR3 bases are TGTGCCAGCAGTACCGACAGGGGAGGTAATCAGCCCCAGCATTTT. Its translation is CASSTDRGGNQPQHF.

V gene TRBV3-1 (or the pseudogene TRBV3-2) combines with J gene TRBJ2-7; D is unclear. CDR3 length: 11 residues. Germline values: CDR1 LGHDT, CDR2 YNNKEL (reference sequence). Trimming took 4 bases from V and 5 from J, leaving 6 bases between them. The CDR3 loop is CASSLVNEQYF. CDR3 coding DNA: TGTGCCAGCAGCCTGGTAAACGAGCAGTACTTC.

The gene calls are TRBV27 and TRBJ2-4; D is undetermined. CDR1 and CDR2 (germline): MNHEY, SMNVEV (reference sequence). The CDR3 runs to 16 residues. The V gene lost 6 bases and the J gene lost 0 bases, with 15 bases spanning the gap. Here the CDR3 DNA reads TGTGCCAGCAGCCGCCGGGTGGGGTTAGCCAAAAACATTCAGTACTTC. This sequence encodes CASSRRVGLAKNIQYF.

This chain links TRBV11-2 with TRBJ2-3; possibly TRBD1 for D (6 bases). The V gene's germline CDR1 is SGHAT and CDR2 FQNNGV. The V end was cut by 5 bases, the J end by 2 bases, with 11 bases between. The CDR3 is made up of 14 amino acids. In DNA form, the CDR3 reads TGTGCCAGCAGCCCCGGACAGTCCACAGATACGCAGTATTTT. Its translation is CASSPGQSTDTQYF.

The chain links TRBV5-6 to TRBJ1-1, with TRBD1 as a possible D gene (6 bases). This CDR3 spans 14 amino acids. CDR1 and CDR2 (germline): SGHDT, YYEEEE. Trimming took off 2 bases at V and 11 bases at J, with 19 bases between the two ends. CDR3: CASSFGNQGHLAFF. The CDR3 bases are TGTGCCAGCAGCTTTGGAAACCAGGGGCACCTCGCTTTCTTT. Variable domain in full (rest from reference TRBV5-6 and TRBJ1-1): DAGVTQSPTHLIKTRGQQVTLRCSPKSGHDTVSWYQQALGQGPQFIFQYYEEEERQRGNFPDRFSGHQFPNYSSELNVNALLLGDSALYLCASSFGNQGHLAFFGQGTRLTVV.

This chain joins TRBV18 and TRBJ2-7, with TRBD1 as a possible D gene (5 bases). V was pared by 3 bases and J by 3 bases, with 15 bases between. The germline V gene has CDR1 KGHSH and CDR2 LQKENI. The CDR3 is 15 residues long. CDR3 protein: CASSPDSRFLYEQYF. The CDR3 DNA reads as TGTGCCAGCTCACCCGACAGCAGATTTCTCTACGAGCAGTACTTC.

The chain couples TRBV6-5 to TRBJ1-1; possibly TRBD1 for D (6 bases). The CDR3 sequence is 14 residues long. Deletions cut 10 bases from V and 4 bases from J, with 19 bases between. CDR1 and CDR2 from the germline V gene are MNHEY and SVGAGI. DNA for the CDR3: TGTGCCACTACGGTCAGGGGTGAGGGCACTGAAGCTTTCTTT. Translated, it gives CATTVRGEGTEAFF.

This rearrangement joins TRBV18 to TRBJ2-7; 7 bases align to TRBD1. This CDR3 has 12 residues. J gave up 9 bases and V 3 bases, and 5 bases lay outside the gene matches. In germline, CDR1 is KGHSH, CDR2 LQKENI. Here the CDR3 DNA reads TGTGCCAGCTCACCGCCTCAGGGGGTGCAGTACTTC. As protein: CASSPPQGVQYF.

The CDR3 DNA reads TGCGCCAGTAGGGACACCGGGGAGCTGTTTTTT. Its protein product is CASRDTGELFF. This sequence joins TRBV4-1 and TRBJ2-2; no firm D call. V dropped 9 bases and J dropped 3 bases, with 5 bases sitting between them. CDR3 length: 11 amino acids. The germline V gene has CDR1 MGHRA and CDR2 YSYEKL.

The J gene is TRBJ1-4, the V gene TRBV30; 8 bases align to TRBD1. CDR3 length: 12 amino acids. Unmatched junction bases numbered 7, after V lost 6 bases and J lost 10 bases. Germline V gives CDR1 GTSNPN, CDR2 SVGIG (reference sequence). The CDR3 coding sequence is TGTGCCTGCAGGACAGGGTTAGGAAAACTGTTTTTT. Amino acid sequence: CACRTGLGKLFF.

The chain uses TRBV18 and TRBJ1-4; D call uncertain. With 5 bases removed from V and 3 bases from J, the gap between germline ends came to 10 bases. This CDR3 contains 14 residues. Germline V lookup: CDR1 KGHSH, CDR2 LQKENI. CDR3 nucleotides: TGTGCCAGCTCAACAGACACATCTAATGAAAAACTGTTTTTT. Translation: CASSTDTSNEKLFF.

The J gene is TRBJ2-5, the V gene TRBV18, with 7 bases aligning to TRBD2. The CDR3 has 14 amino acids. V shed 6 bases, J shed 2 bases, and the junction held 6 bases outside the gene matches. CDR1 and CDR2 from the germline V gene are KGHSH and LQKENI. The CDR3 sequence: CASSPRRGQETQYF. The DNA for the CDR3 is TGTGCCAGCTCCCCCCGGCGGGGGCAAGAGACCCAGTACTTC.